A single sample gave rise to the 22 T cell receptor beta chains below, sequenced in a study of blood T cell repertoires in COVID-19. This table comes from immunoSEQ multiplex PCR, and its TCRdb copy is limited to in-frame clones, with some not included. The sample consists of a few hundred thousand clones, approximately 80% of them appearing once. Sequencing input: PBMCs or T cells enriched from blood (not recorded which). All receptors come from a woman between 40 and 55 years old with acute COVID-19.

V gene TRBV15 combines with J gene TRBJ2-5; D not certain. V was clipped by 0 bases and J by 4 bases, with 12 bases between them. This CDR3 is built from 15 residues. CDR1 and CDR2 from the germline V gene are LNHNV and YYDKDF (reference sequence). In DNA form, the CDR3 reads TGTGCCACCAGCAGAGAAGGAGTGAGTTTAGAGACCCAGTACTTC. Translating gives CATSREGVSLETQYF.

V usage is TRBV6-5 and J usage is TRBJ1-5, with D possibly matching TRBD1 (6 bases). V lost 2 bases, J lost 4 bases, and 12 bases lay in between. CDR1 is MNHEY, CDR2 SVGAGI, per germline. The CDR3 is 15 residues long. The CDR3 DNA is TGTGCCAGCAGTTACCGAGGACAGCCGAATCAGCCCCAGCATTTT. Its protein product is CASSYRGQPNQPQHF.

This clone was counted only a few times. The chain uses TRBV7-3 and TRBJ2-2; D possibly corresponds to TRBD2 (5 bases). Germline V gives CDR1 SGHTA, CDR2 FQGTGA. The CDR3 covers 13 residues. Trimming left V 6 bases short and J 1 base short, with 6 bases between. In DNA, the CDR3 is TGTGCCAGCAGGAGCGGGAACACCGGGGAGCTGTTTTTT. Translated: CASRSGNTGELFF.

The chain has TRBV19 and TRBJ2-5, with 14 bases that match TRBD2. The CDR3 runs 18 residues. Trimming took 6 bases from V and 6 from J; bases not matched to a gene: 15. CDR1 is LNHDA and CDR2 is SQIVND in the germline V gene (reference sequence). Here the CDR3 DNA reads TGTGCCAGTAGCAAAACTCGCGGGACTAGCGGGAGTATGAAGACCCAGTACTTC. Its protein product is CASSKTRGTSGSMKTQYF.

With respect to this clone: In the same sample, other DNA sequences code for this CDR3. This chain joins TRBV2 and TRBJ2-3; D not resolved. The CDR3 loop spans 13 amino acids. The germline V gene has CDR1 SNHLY and CDR2 FYNNEI. V was trimmed by 2 bases and J by 1 base, leaving 4 bases between them. The DNA for the CDR3 is TGTGCCAGCAGTGAACCGGGCACAGATACGCAGTATTTT. This translates into CASSEPGTDTQYF.

Remarks on this clone: This sample includes further DNA sequences coding for the same CDR3. The chain uses TRBV9 and TRBJ1-2; D is possibly TRBD1 (5 bases). V was cut by 3 bases and J by 1 base, with 7 bases left in between. This CDR3 is built from 13 residues. Germline V CDR1 and CDR2: SGDLS, YYNGEE. The DNA of the CDR3 is TGTGCCAGCAGCGCGGGGGGTAACTATGGCTACACCTTC. Protein sequence: CASSAGGNYGYTF. The full variable domain, completed using reference TRBV9 and TRBJ1-2, is DSGVTQTPKHLITATGQRVTLRCSPRSGDLSVYWYQQSLDQGLQFLIQYYNGEERAKGNILERFSAQQFPDLHSELNLSSLELGDSALYFCASSAGGNYGYTFGSGTRLTVV.

As to this clone: The junction shows a germline mismatch at one end, possibly a read error. J is TRBJ2-3 and V is TRBV7-7; 8 bases fit TRBD2. CDR1 is SSHAT, CDR2 FNYEAQ, per germline (reference sequence). This CDR3 is built from 14 residues. In nucleotides, the CDR3 is TGTGCTAGCAGCCAGAGAGCGGGAGCGGATACGCAGTATTTT. It encodes CASSQRAGADTQYF.

The chain links TRBV30 to TRBJ1-5; the D is unclear. The germline gives CDR1 GTSNPN, CDR2 SVGIG (reference sequence). The ends were cut back, 2 bases at V and 11 bases at J, with 10 bases in the middle. CDR3 length equals 11 residues. CDR3 loop: CAWSLGTAQHF. CDR3 coding DNA: TGTGCCTGGAGTCTAGGTACGGCCCAGCATTTT.

This clone was picked up a small number of times. The rearrangement uses TRBV7-3 and TRBJ1-1; 7 bases are shared with TRBD1. In germline, CDR1 is SGHTA, CDR2 FQGTGA. This CDR3 spans 14 amino acids. With V trimmed by 4 bases and J by 3 bases, 5 bases remained unmatched. DNA for the CDR3: TGTGCCAGCAGCTCATCCAGGGGGTACACTGAAGCTTTCTTT. Encoded protein: CASSSSRGYTEAFF. Supplemented by reference TRBV7-3 and TRBJ1-1, the full variable domain reads GAGVSQTPSNKVTEKGKYVELRCDPISGHTALYWYRQSLGQGPEFLIYFQGTGAADDSGLPNDRFFAVRPEGSVSTLKIQRTERGDSAVYLCASSSSRGYTEAFFGQGTRLTVV.

This clone was seen more than once but under ten times. The chain carries TRBV28 and TRBJ2-4; D possibly corresponds to TRBD2 (6 bases). There are 17 residues in the CDR3. Germline loops: CDR1 MDHEN, CDR2 SYDVKM. The ends were cut back, 3 bases at V and 1 base at J, with 16 bases in the middle. The CDR3 region has the DNA TGTGCCAGCAGTTTTACCGGGGGAGGTGCGGCCAAAAACATTCAGTACTTC. Translating gives CASSFTGGGAAKNIQYF.

This chain joins TRBV7-3 and TRBJ1-1, with D unresolved. The CDR3 runs to 17 residues. Trimming left V 6 bases short and J 0 bases short, with 20 bases between. Germline-derived CDR1 and CDR2 are SGHTA and FQGTGA. CDR3 region: CASSFDTPAIVNTEAFF. The CDR3 DNA sequence: TGTGCCAGCAGTTTTGACACCCCGGCAATAGTGAACACTGAAGCTTTCTTT. The complete variable domain, with remaining parts taken from reference TRBV7-3 and TRBJ1-1, reads GAGVSQTPSNKVTEKGKYVELRCDPISGHTALYWYRQSLGQGPEFLIYFQGTGAADDSGLPNDRFFAVRPEGSVSTLKIQRTERGDSAVYLCASSFDTPAIVNTEAFFGQGTRLTVV.

The rearrangement uses TRBV3-1 (or the pseudogene TRBV3-2) and TRBJ1-5, with D unresolved. CDR3 size: 15 residues. The V end was cut by 0 bases, the J end by 6 bases, with 12 bases between. Germline CDR1 and CDR2: LGHDT and YNNKEL (reference sequence). CDR3 residues: CASSQDRAEGQPQHF. The CDR3 coding sequence is TGTGCCAGCAGCCAAGATCGGGCAGAGGGTCAGCCCCAGCATTTT.

The genes are TRBV6-1 and TRBJ2-2, with 11 bases fitting TRBD1. With 3 bases clipped from V and 7 bases from J, the junction kept 4 bases outside the gene matches. This CDR3 has 15 residues. The V gene's germline CDR1 is MNHNS and CDR2 SASEGT. CDR3 region: CASSEDRGQGGELFF. CDR3 coding DNA: TGTGCCAGCAGTGAGGACAGGGGGCAGGGCGGGGAGCTGTTTTTT.

The rearrangement joins TRBV4-1 to TRBJ1-5; D unresolved. V lost 2 bases and J 5 bases, leaving 10 bases between the germline ends. In germline, CDR1 is MGHRA, CDR2 YSYEKL. The CDR3 loop spans 14 amino acids. Here the CDR3 reads CASSQISSYQPQHF. The CDR3 DNA is TGCGCCAGCAGCCAAATTTCTTCGTATCAGCCCCAGCATTTT.

This chain uses TRBV2 with TRBJ2-2; 7 bases map to TRBD1. CDR1 is SNHLY and CDR2 is FYNNEI in the germline V gene. V shed 2 bases, J shed 5 bases, and the junction held 5 bases outside the gene matches. CDR3 length: 15 residues. The CDR3: CASSERAGGTGELFF. The DNA for the CDR3 is TGTGCCAGCAGTGAAAGGGCAGGGGGTACCGGGGAGCTGTTTTTT. The variable domain in full, completed from reference TRBV2 and TRBJ2-2, reads EPEVTQTPSHQVTQMGQEVILRCVPISNHLYFYWYRQILGQKVEFLVSFYNNEISEKSEIFDDQFSVERPDGSNFTLKIRSTKLEDSAMYFCASSERAGGTGELFFGEGSRLTVL.

The V call is TRBV2, the J call TRBJ2-7; 7 bases are a match to TRBD1. The V gene end was trimmed by 3 bases and the J gene end by 1 base; junction bases not matched to a gene: 6. The CDR3 consists of 15 residues. Germline CDR1 is SNHLY and CDR2 is FYNNEI. This CDR3 is CASSERRGPSYEQYF. The CDR3 DNA follows: TGTGCCAGCAGTGAGCGAAGGGGGCCTTCCTACGAGCAGTACTTC.

The V call is TRBV2, the J call TRBJ2-7; D unclear. Germline V gene sequence: CDR1 SNHLY, CDR2 FYNNEI. There are 14 residues in the CDR3. The V and J ends lost 3 bases and 0 bases respectively, with 9 bases between them. The CDR3: CASSDMPLSYEQYF. Here the CDR3 DNA reads TGTGCCAGCAGTGACATGCCACTCTCCTACGAGCAGTACTTC.

As DNA, the CDR3 is TGTGCCAGCAGTTTAGCAGGGCTCGAATATGGCTACACCTTC. Its protein product is CASSLAGLEYGYTF. The rearrangement uses TRBV28 and TRBJ1-2; maybe TRBD1 (5 bases). V was cut by 2 bases and J by 5 bases, with 12 bases left in between. Germline lookup yields CDR1 MDHEN and CDR2 SYDVKM. The length of the CDR3 is 14 residues.

The V gene is TRBV20-1, the J gene TRBJ1-5, with TRBD1 as a possible D gene (6 bases). The CDR3 is 14 residues long. Deletions cut 3 bases from V and 7 bases from J, with 16 bases between. Germline assignment: CDR1 DFQATT and CDR2 SNEGSKA (reference sequence). For the CDR3, the DNA is TGCAGTGCTAGTAAGGGGTTCCAGGGGCAGCCCCAGCATTTT. This sequence encodes CSASKGFQGQPQHF.

This chain uses TRBV19 with TRBJ2-7; maybe TRBD1 (6 bases). Germline CDR1 LNHDA, CDR2 SQIVND (reference sequence). The V end was cut by 8 bases, the J end by 1 base, with 9 bases between. The CDR3 has 12 amino acids. Here the CDR3 reads CASGDKSYEQYF. In nucleotides, the CDR3 is TGTGCCAGTGGGGACAAGTCCTACGAGCAGTACTTC.

The count of this clone is one. V gene TRBV4-3 combines with J gene TRBJ2-1; possibly TRBD2 for D (7 bases). The length of the CDR3 is 18 residues. Between the trimmed V and J ends, which lost 3 bases and 2 bases, there was a span of 20 bases. Looked up from germline, CDR1 is LGHNA and CDR2 is YSLEER. The CDR3 loop reads CASSQDTPRGRAYNEQFF. CDR3 in DNA: TGCGCCAGCAGCCAGGACACTCCGAGGGGGAGGGCCTACAATGAGCAGTTCTTC.

The chain uses TRBV19 and TRBJ1-1; no clear D. The CDR3 is 14 residues long. In germline, CDR1 is LNHDA, CDR2 SQIVND (reference sequence). V lost 3 bases and J lost 1, with 9 bases in between. The CDR3 protein is CASSIGPANTEAFF. In nucleotides, the CDR3 is TGTGCCAGTAGTATTGGGCCAGCGAACACTGAAGCTTTCTTT.